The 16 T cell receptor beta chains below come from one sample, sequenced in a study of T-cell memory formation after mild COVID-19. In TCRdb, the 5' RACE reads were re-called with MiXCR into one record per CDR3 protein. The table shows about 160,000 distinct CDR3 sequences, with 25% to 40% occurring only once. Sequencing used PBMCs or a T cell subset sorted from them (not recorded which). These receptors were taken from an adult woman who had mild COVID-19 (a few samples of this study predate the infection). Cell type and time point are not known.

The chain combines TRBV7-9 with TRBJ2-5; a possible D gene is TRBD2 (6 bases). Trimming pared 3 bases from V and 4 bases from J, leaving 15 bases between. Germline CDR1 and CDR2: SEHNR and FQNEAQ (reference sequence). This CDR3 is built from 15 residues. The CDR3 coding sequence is TGTGCCAGCAGCTTTGAACTAGCCGGAGGAGAGACCCAGTACTTC. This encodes CASSFELAGGETQYF.

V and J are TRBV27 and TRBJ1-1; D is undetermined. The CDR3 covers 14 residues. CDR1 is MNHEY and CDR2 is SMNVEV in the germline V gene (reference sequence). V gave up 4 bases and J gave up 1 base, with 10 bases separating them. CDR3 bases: TGTGCCAGCAGTTCTAGACACAAGAACACTGAAGCTTTCTTT. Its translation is CASSSRHKNTEAFF.

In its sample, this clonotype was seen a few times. The CDR3 nucleotides read TGTGCCAGCAGCCCCGCCTGGGGGCGCAGGACAGATACGCAGTATTTT. Translating it yields CASSPAWGRRTDTQYF. V is TRBV11-3 and J is TRBJ2-3; D may be TRBD1 (6 bases). Germline loops: CDR1 SGHNT, CDR2 YENEEA. V gave up 5 bases and J gave up 3 bases, with 18 bases separating them. The CDR3 totals 16 residues.

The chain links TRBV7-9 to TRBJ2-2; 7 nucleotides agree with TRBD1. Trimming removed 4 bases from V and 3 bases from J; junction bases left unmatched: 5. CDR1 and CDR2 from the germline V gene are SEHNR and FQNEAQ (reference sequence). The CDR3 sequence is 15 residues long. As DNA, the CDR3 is TGTGCCAGCAGCTCCACAGGGGCCCACACCGGGGAGCTGTTTTTT. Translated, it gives CASSSTGAHTGELFF.

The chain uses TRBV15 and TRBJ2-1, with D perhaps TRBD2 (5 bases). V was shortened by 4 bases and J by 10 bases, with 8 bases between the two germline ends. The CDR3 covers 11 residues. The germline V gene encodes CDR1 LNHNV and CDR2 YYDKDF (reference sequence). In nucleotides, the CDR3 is TGTGCCACCAGCAACGGCGGGGAGCAGTTCTTC. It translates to CATSNGGEQFF.

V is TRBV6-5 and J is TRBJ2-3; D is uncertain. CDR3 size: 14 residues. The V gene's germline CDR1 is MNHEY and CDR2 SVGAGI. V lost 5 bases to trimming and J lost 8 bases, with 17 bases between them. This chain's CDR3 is CASSPSGPATTQYF. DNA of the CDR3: TGTGCCAGCAGTCCTTCCGGGCCCGCAACTACGCAGTATTTT.

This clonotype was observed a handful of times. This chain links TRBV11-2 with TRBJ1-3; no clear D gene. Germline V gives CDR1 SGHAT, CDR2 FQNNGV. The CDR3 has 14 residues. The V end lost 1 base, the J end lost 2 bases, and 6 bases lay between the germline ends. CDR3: CASSLAAAGNTIYF. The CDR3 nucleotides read TGTGCCAGCAGCTTAGCGGCGGCTGGAAACACCATATATTTT. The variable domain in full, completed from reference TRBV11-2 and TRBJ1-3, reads EAGVAQSPRYKIIEKRQSVAFWCNPISGHATLYWYQQILGQGPKLLIQFQNNGVVDDSQLPKDRFSAERLKGVDSTLKIQPAKLEDSAVYLCASSLAAAGNTIYFGEGSWLTVV.

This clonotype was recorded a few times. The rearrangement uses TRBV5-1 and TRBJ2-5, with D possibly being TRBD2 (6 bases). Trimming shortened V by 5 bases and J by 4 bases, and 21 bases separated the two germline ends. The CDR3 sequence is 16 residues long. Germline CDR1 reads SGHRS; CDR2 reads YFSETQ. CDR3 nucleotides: TGCGCCAGCAGGTCCTCACCCGCCGGGAGAGGAGAGACCCAGTACTTC. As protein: CASRSSPAGRGETQYF.

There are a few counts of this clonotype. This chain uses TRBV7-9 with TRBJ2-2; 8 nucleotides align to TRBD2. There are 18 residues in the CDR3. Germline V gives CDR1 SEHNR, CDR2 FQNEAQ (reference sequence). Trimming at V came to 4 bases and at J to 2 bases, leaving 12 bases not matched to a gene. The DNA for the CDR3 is TGTGCCAGCAGCTCCCGAGCGGGGGTGACCTATAACACCGGGGAGCTGTTTTTT. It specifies CASSSRAGVTYNTGELFF.

The CDR3 loop reads CASTLGETTGELFF. The CDR3 region has the DNA TGTGCCAGCACGCTGGGGGAGACCACCGGGGAGCTGTTTTTT. This sequence joins TRBV2 and TRBJ2-2, with D possibly being TRBD1 or TRBD2 (5 bases each). The CDR3 totals 14 residues. Between the trimmed V and J ends, which lost 7 bases and 4 bases, there was a span of 13 bases. The germline V gene encodes CDR1 SNHLY and CDR2 FYNNEI.

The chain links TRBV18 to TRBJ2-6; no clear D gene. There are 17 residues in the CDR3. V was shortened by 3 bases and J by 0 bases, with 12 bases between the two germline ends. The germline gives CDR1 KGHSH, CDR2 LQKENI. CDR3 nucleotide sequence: TGTGCCAGCTCACCTTCCGGGTCCAACTCTGGGGCCAACGTCCTGACTTTC. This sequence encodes CASSPSGSNSGANVLTF. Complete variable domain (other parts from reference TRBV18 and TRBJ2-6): NAGVMQNPRHLVRRRGQEARLRCSPMKGHSHVYWYRQLPEEGLKFMVYLQKENIIDESGMPKERFSAEFPKEGPSILRIQQVVRGDSAAYFCASSPSGSNSGANVLTFGAGSRLTVL.

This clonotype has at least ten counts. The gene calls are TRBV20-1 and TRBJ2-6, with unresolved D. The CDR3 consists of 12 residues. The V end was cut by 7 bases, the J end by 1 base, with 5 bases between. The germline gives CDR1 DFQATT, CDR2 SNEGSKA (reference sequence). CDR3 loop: CSGQSGANVLTF. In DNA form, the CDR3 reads TGCAGTGGACAATCTGGGGCCAACGTCCTGACTTTC.

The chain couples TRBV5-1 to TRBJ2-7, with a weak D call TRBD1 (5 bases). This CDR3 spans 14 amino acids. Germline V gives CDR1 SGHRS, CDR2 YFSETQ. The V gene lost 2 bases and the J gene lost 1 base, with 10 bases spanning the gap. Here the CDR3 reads CASSLDSRSYEQYF. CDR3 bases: TGCGCCAGCAGCTTAGACAGTCGTTCCTACGAGCAGTACTTC.

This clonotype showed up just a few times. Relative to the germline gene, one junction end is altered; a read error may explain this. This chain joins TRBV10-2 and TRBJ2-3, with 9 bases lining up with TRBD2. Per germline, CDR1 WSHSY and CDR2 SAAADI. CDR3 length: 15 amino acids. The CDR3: CASRELVAGADTQYF. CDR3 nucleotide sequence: TGCGCCAGCAGGGAGTTGGTAGCGGGAGCCGATACGCAGTATTTT.

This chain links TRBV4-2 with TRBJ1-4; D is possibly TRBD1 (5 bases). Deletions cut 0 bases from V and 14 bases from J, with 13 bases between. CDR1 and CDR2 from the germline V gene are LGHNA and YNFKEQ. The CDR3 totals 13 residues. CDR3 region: CASSQDPSGDLFF. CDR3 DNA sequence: TGTGCCAGCAGCCAAGATCCCAGCGGGGACCTGTTTTTT.

The CDR3, as DNA: TGTGCCAGCAACCGACGTAGGGTTGGCTATGGCTACACCTTC. This sequence encodes CASNRRRVGYGYTF. The chain uses TRBV7-2 and TRBJ1-2; D is ambiguous. Germline-derived CDR1 and CDR2 are SGHTA and FQGNSA. With 7 bases removed from V and 4 bases from J, the gap between germline ends came to 16 bases. The CDR3 totals 14 residues.